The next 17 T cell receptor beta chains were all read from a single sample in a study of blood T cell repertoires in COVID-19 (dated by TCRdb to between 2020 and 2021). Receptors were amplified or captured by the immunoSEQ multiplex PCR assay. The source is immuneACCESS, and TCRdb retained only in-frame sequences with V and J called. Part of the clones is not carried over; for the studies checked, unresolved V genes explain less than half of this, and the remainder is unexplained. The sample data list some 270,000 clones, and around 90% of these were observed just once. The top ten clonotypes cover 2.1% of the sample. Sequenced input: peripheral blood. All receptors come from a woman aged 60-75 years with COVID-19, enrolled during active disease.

The CDR3 loop reads CASSVGSGGYTEAFF. Here the CDR3 DNA reads TGTGCCAGCAGCGTAGGTTCAGGCGGGTACACTGAAGCTTTCTTT. This chain connects TRBV9 to TRBJ1-1; no reliable D call. The CDR3 sequence is 15 residues long. CDR1 is SGDLS and CDR2 is YYNGEE in the germline V gene. With 0 bases removed from V and 3 bases from J, the gap between germline ends came to 12 bases. Filled out from reference TRBV9 and TRBJ1-1, the complete variable domain reads DSGVTQTPKHLITATGQRVTLRCSPRSGDLSVYWYQQSLDQGLQFLIQYYNGEERAKGNILERFSAQQFPDLHSELNLSSLELGDSALYFCASSVGSGGYTEAFFGQGTRLTVV.

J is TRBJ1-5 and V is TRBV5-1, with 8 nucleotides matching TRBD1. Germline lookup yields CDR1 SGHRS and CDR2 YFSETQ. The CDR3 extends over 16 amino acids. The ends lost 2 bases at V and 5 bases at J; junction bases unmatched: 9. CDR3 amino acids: CASSFGAGGNDQPQHF. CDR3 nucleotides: TGCGCCAGCAGCTTTGGGGCAGGGGGCAACGATCAGCCCCAGCATTTT. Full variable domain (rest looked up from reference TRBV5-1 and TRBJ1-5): KAGVTQTPRYLIKTRGQQVTLSCSPISGHRSVSWYQQTPGQGLQFLFEYFSETQRNKGNFPGRFSGRQFSNSRSEMNVSTLELGDSALYLCASSFGAGGNDQPQHFGDGTRLSIL.

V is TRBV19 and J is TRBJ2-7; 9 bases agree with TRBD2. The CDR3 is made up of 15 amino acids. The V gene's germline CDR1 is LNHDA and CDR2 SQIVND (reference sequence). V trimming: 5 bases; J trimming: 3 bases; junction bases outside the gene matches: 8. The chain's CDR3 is CASSLSGGRNYEQYF. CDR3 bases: TGTGCCAGTAGTTTAAGCGGGGGGCGGAACTACGAGCAGTACTTC.

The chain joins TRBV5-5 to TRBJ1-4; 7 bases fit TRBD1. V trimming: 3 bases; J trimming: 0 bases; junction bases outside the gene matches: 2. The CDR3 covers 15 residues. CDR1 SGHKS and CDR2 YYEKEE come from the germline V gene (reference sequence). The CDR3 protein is CASSSTGSTNEKLFF. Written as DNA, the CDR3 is TGTGCCAGCAGCTCGACAGGGTCAACTAATGAAAAACTGTTTTTT.

This CDR3 is CASSYSSGTVGETQYF. DNA of the CDR3: TGTGCCAGCAGTTACTCGTCCGGGACAGTCGGGGAGACCCAGTACTTC. This sequence joins TRBV6-5 and TRBJ2-5, with 7 nucleotides matching TRBD1. Germline lookup yields CDR1 MNHEY and CDR2 SVGAGI. This CDR3 has 16 residues. V was clipped by 0 bases and J by 5 bases; unmatched bases: 9.

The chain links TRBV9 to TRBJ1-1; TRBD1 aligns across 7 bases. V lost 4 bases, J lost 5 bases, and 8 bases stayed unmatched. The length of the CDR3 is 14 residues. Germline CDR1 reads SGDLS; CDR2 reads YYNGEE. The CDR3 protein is CASSIGQASTEAFF. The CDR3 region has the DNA TGTGCCAGCAGCATAGGACAGGCCTCGACTGAAGCTTTCTTT.

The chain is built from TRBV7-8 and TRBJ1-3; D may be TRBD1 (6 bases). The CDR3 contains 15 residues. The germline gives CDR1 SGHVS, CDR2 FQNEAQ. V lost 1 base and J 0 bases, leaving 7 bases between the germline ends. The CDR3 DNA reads TGTGCCAGCAGCTTAGGGACAGACTCTGGAAACACCATATATTTT. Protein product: CASSLGTDSGNTIYF.

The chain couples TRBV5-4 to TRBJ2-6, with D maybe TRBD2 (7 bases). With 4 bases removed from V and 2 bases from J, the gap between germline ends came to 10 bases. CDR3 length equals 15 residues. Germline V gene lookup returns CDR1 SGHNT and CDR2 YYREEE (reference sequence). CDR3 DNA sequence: TGTGCCAGCAGCCTGGGGGGGCCTGGGGCCAACGTCCTGACTTTC. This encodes CASSLGGPGANVLTF.

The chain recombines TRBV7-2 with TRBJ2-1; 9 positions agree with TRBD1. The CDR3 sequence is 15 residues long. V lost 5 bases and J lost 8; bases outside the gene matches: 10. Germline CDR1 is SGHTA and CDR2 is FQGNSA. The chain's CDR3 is CASSARQGVGYEQFF. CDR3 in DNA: TGTGCCAGCAGCGCTAGACAGGGGGTGGGATATGAGCAGTTCTTC.

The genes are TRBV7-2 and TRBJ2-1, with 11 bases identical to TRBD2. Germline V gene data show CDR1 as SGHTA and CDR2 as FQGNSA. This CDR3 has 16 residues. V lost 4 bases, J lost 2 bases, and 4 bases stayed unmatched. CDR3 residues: CASSSGGLAAYNEQFF. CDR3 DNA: TGTGCCAGCAGCTCCGGGGGACTAGCGGCCTACAATGAGCAGTTCTTC.

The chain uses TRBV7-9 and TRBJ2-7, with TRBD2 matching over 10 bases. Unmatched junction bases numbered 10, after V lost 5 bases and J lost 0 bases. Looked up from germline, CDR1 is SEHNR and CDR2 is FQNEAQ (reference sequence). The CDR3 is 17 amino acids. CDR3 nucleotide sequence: TGTGCCAGCAGCCCCCCAGCCAGCGGGGGGGCCTCCTACGAGCAGTACTTC. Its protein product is CASSPPASGGASYEQYF.

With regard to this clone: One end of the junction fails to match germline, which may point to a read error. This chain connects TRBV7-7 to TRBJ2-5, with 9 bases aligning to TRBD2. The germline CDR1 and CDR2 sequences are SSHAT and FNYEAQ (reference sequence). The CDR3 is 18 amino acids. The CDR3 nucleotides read TGTGCTAGCAGCCTAGTGTCCCTGCGGGGGGGCCTCAAAGAGACCCAGTACTTC. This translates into CASSLVSLRGGLKETQYF. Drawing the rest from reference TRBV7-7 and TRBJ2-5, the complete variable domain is GAGVSQSPRYKVTKRGQDVTLRCDPISSHATLYWYQQALGQGPEFLTYFNYEAQPDKSGLPSDRFSAERPEGSISTLTIQRTEQRDSAMYRCASSLVSLRGGLKETQYFGPGTRLLVL.

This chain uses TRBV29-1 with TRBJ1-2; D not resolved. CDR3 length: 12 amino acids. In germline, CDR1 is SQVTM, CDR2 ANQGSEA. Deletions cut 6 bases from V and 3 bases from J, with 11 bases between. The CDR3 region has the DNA TGCAGCGTGAACTACGGCGACTATGGCTACACCTTC. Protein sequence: CSVNYGDYGYTF. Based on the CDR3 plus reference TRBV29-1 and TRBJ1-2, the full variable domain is SAVISQKPSRDICQRGTSLTIQCQVDSQVTMMFWYRQQPGQSLTLIATANQGSEATYESGFVIDKFPISRPNLTFSTLTVSNMSPEDSSIYLCSVNYGDYGYTFGSGTRLTVV.

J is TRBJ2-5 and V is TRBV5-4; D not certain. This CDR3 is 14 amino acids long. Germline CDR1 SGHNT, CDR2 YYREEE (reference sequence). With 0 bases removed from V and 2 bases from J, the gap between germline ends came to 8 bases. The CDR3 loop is CASSLAEIQETQYF. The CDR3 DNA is TGTGCCAGCAGCTTGGCGGAGATACAAGAGACCCAGTACTTC.

Here the CDR3 reads CASSAPSGEQFF. DNA for the CDR3: TGTGCCAGCAGCGCCCCTAGCGGGGAGCAGTTCTTC. This chain connects TRBV5-4 to TRBJ2-1, with 8 bases fitting TRBD2. Per the germline V gene, CDR1 is SGHNT and CDR2 is YYREEE (reference sequence). Trimming took 4 bases from V and 10 from J; bases not matched to a gene: 4. The CDR3 is 12 amino acids.

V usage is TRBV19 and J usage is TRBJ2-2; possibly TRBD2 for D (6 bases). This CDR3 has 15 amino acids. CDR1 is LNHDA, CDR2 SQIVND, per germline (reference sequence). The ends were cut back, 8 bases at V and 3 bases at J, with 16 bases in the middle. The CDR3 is CASSPPGAYTGELFF. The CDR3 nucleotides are TGTGCCAGTTCCCCACCGGGAGCTTACACCGGGGAGCTGTTTTTT.

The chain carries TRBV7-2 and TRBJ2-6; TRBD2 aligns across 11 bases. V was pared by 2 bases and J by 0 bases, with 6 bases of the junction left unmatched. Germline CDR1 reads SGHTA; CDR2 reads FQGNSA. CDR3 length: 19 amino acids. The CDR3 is CASSLITSGGLSGANVLTF. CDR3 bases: TGTGCCAGCAGCTTAATAACTAGCGGGGGACTCTCTGGGGCCAACGTCCTGACTTTC.